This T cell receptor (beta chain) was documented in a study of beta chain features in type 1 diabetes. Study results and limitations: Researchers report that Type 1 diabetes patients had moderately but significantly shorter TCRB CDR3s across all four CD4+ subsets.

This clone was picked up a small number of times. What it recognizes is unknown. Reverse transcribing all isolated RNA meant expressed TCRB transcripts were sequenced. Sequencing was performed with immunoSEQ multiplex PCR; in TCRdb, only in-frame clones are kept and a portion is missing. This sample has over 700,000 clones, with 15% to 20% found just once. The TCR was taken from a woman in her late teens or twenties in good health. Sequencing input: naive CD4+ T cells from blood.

The DNA of the CDR3 is TGTGCCAGCAGCTTAGGGGACAGGGGGTCCTACGAGCAGTACTTC. Encoded protein: CASSLGDRGSYEQYF. This rearrangement joins TRBV7-6 to TRBJ2-7; 11 bases match TRBD1. After removal of 1 base from V and 1 base from J, the junction contained 0 bases not matched to a gene. Looked up from germline, CDR1 is SGHVS and CDR2 is FNYEAQ. CDR3 size: 15 residues. The entire variable domain, with the rest obtained from reference TRBV7-6 and TRBJ2-7, is as follows: GAGVSQSPRYKVTKRGQDVALRCDPISGHVSLYWYRQALGQGPEFLTYFNYEAQQDKSGLPNDRFSAERPEGSISTLTIQRTEQRDSAMYRCASSLGDRGSYEQYFGPGTRLTVT.